Listed below are T cell receptor beta chains from one sample, sequenced in a study of identical twins. MiXCR, run by TCRdb on the 5' RACE reads, gives a single entry per CDR3 protein. The table lists some 1,600,000 distinct CDR3 sequences, 25% to 35% of them singletons. Input material: cord blood. The receptors were sampled from a newborn girl in good health. CDR3s include the opening cysteine and the closing phenylalanine or tryptophan. A D gene is named only where the DNA matches it firmly. Clone size appears in some rows only: once, few, many, or a class for an expanded clone.

>few|TRBV15|TRBD2|TRBJ2-1
TGTGCCACCAGCGTCACTAGCGGGGGGGTGTTGAATGAGCAGTTCTTC
CATSVTSGGVLNEQFF
>-|TRBV12-3/TRBV12-4|-|TRBJ1-2
TGTGCCAGCAGTGTCCAGGGGAGGGCTTATGGCTACACCTTC
CASSVQGRAYGYTF
>few|TRBV2|-|TRBJ1-1
TGTGCCAGCAGGGTCGCCGGGGGCACTGAAGCTTTCTTT
CASRVAGGTEAFF
>-|TRBV5-8|TRBD2|TRBJ2-5
TGTGCCAGCAGCTTGACCGGGACTAGCGCAAAAGTACAAGAGACCCAGTACTTC
CASSLTGTSAKVQETQYF
>-|TRBV11-2|TRBD1|TRBJ1-5
TGTGCCAGCAGCTTCCGACAGGGCGCCGGGCAGCCCCAGCATTTT
CASSFRQGAGQPQHF
>-|TRBV27|TRBD1|TRBJ2-7
TGTGCCAGCGGCGGGCAGGGGGCTTTATACGAGCAGTACTTC
CASGGQGALYEQYF
>-|TRBV11-2|TRBD2|TRBJ2-5
TGTGCCAGCAGCCTGGGACTAGCGGTAGAGATCCAGTACTTC
CASSLGLAVEIQYF
>-|TRBV2|TRBD2|TRBJ2-3
TGTGCCAGTTACTCAGCGGGAGGAAGCACAGATACGCAGTATTTT
CASYSAGGSTDTQYF
>-|TRBV6-5|-|TRBJ2-3
TGTGCCAGCAACGCCGGGACCGTCACAGATACGCAGTATTTT
CASNAGTVTDTQYF
>-|TRBV7-9|TRBD1|TRBJ2-5
TGTGCCAGCAGCTTCGGAGGGACAGGGGGCTGGGAGACCCAGTACTTC
CASSFGGTGGWETQYF
>once|TRBV3-1|TRBD2|TRBJ2-1
TGTGCCAGCAGCCGCCCTAGCGGGCTCTACAATGAGCAGTTCTTC
CASSRPSGLYNEQFF
>few|TRBV7-2|-|TRBJ2-7
TGTGCCAGCAGCTTGTCGTCCGGAGCCGGCGAGCAGTACTTC
CASSLSSGAGEQYF
>many|TRBV29-1|-|TRBJ1-2
TGCAGCGTTGCAGGTCAGGGTAAACGGGGCTACACCTTC
CSVAGQGKRGYTF
>-|TRBV7-9|-|TRBJ1-3
TGTGCCAGCACCTTAGGGTACTCTGGAAACACCATATATTTT
CASTLGYSGNTIYF
>-|TRBV7-8|-|TRBJ1-2
TGTGCCAGCAGCTTAGAAGCCGGGCGAGACTATGGCTACACCTTC
CASSLEAGRDYGYTF
>-|TRBV5-1|TRBD2|TRBJ2-2
TGCGCCAGCAGCCTATTGACTAGCGGGGGCACCGGGGAGCTGTTTTTT
CASSLLTSGGTGELFF
>few|TRBV24-1|TRBD2|TRBJ2-5
TGTGCCACCAGTGATGCTAGCGGACCCCAAGAGACCCAGTACTTC
CATSDASGPQETQYF
>few|TRBV6-2/TRBV6-3|TRBD2|TRBJ2-5
TGTGCCAGCAGTTGGTCGCTAGCGGGAGTGGAAGAGACCCAGTACTTC
CASSWSLAGVEETQYF
>few|TRBV5-1|TRBD1|TRBJ1-2
TGCGCCAGCAGCTCTCTTACCGGACAGGGCAGCTACACCTTC
CASSSLTGQGSYTF
>-|TRBV20-1|TRBD1|TRBJ2-3
TGCAGTGCTCACTGGGACAGGGAGAGAACAGATACGCAGTATTTT
CSAHWDRERTDTQYF
>-|TRBV9|-|TRBJ1-5
TGTGCCAGCAGCCCTGGACCGATCAATCAGCCCCAGCATTTT
CASSPGPINQPQHF
>-|TRBV20-1|-|TRBJ1-2
TGCAGTGCTATCCAGAACCATGGCTACACCTTC
CSAIQNHGYTF
>few|TRBV9|-|TRBJ1-2
TGTGCCAGCAGCGTAGTCCAGAGTGGCTACACCTTC
CASSVVQSGYTF
>-|TRBV10-3|-|TRBJ2-7
TGTGCCATCAGAGGGGGAGGGCCGTACGAGCAGTACTTC
CAIRGGGPYEQYF
>-|TRBV9|-|TRBJ1-2
TGTGCCAGCAGCGCAGCCGGGCCTAACTATGGCTACACCTTC
CASSAAGPNYGYTF
>-|TRBV2|-|TRBJ2-7
TGTGCCAGCAGACTCCCAACCGGGGGCGCCTACGAGCAGTACTTC
CASRLPTGGAYEQYF
>-|TRBV20-1|-|TRBJ2-2
TGCAGTGTTCAAGCAGGGTCGAACACCGGGGAGCTGTTTTTT
CSVQAGSNTGELFF
>few|TRBV6-5|-|TRBJ2-4
TGTGCCAGCAGTTACTGGATTGTAACGAGGGGTCTAGCCAAAAACATTCAGTACTTC
CASSYWIVTRGLAKNIQYF
>few|TRBV7-9|TRBD1|TRBJ1-1
TGTGCCAGCAGCTCCGACAGGGCCGACACTGAAGCTTTCTTT
CASSSDRADTEAFF
>-|TRBV3-1|TRBD2|TRBJ2-1
TGTGCCAGCAGTTTAGCCCCGGGACTAGCGGGGGCGTACCATGAGCAGTTCTTC
CASSLAPGLAGAYHEQFF
>few|TRBV20-1|TRBD1|TRBJ2-7
TGCGGGGGACAGGGCCACTACGAGCAGTACTTC
CGGQGHYEQYF
>many|TRBV10-3|TRBD1|TRBJ2-7
TGTGCCATCAGTGAAGGGACAGTCTACGAGCAGTACTTC
CAISEGTVYEQYF
>-|TRBV13|-|TRBJ2-1
TGTGCCACCCTTAGCGGCAACAATGAGCAGTTCTTC
CATLSGNNEQFF
>-|TRBV5-1|TRBD1|TRBJ2-7
TGCGCCAGCAGCCAAACCGACAGGGTCCCTTTTGGCGTGCAGTACTTC
CASSQTDRVPFGVQYF
>few|TRBV4-2|TRBD2|TRBJ2-7
TGTGCCAGCAGCCAGGGGCGAAGCGGGAGGGCCTACGAGCAGTACTTC
CASSQGRSGRAYEQYF
>-|TRBV7-6|-|TRBJ2-7
TGTGCCAGCAGCTTAGCTGACGGGCCCTACGAGCAGTACTTC
CASSLADGPYEQYF
>-|TRBV20-1|TRBD1|TRBJ2-1
TGCAGTGCTAGACGGACAGGGATGCCCTACAATGAGCAGTTCTTC
CSARRTGMPYNEQFF
>-|TRBV5-6|TRBD2|TRBJ2-1
TGTGCCAGCAGCGTAGGACTAGCGAGGGGGTTCTTC
CASSVGLARGFF
>few|TRBV7-8|TRBD2|TRBJ2-3
TGTGCCAGCAGCTTATATGGGACTAGCGGGGGAAATACGCAGTATTTT
CASSLYGTSGGNTQYF
>few|TRBV29-1|TRBD1|TRBJ2-7
TGCAGCACCCGGCAGGGGGCCTCCTACGAGCAGTACTTC
CSTRQGASYEQYF
>many|TRBV5-1|-|TRBJ2-1
TGCGCCAGCAGGGAAGAGTTCTACAATGAGCAGTTCTTC
CASREEFYNEQFF
>few|TRBV5-1|-|TRBJ1-2
TGCGCCAGCAGCCCGCTTGGGGATGGGAACAGCGCTTCGGGCTATGGCTACACCTTC
CASSPLGDGNSASGYGYTF
>-|TRBV4-1|-|TRBJ1-1
TGCGCCAGCAGCCCAAAGGTAGCCCGGCCTATAGGAACTTTCTTT
CASSPKVARPIGTFF
>few|TRBV20-1|TRBD2|TRBJ2-1
TGCAGTGCTAGACCTCCGACTAGCGGGTTTCGCAATGAGCAGTTCTTC
CSARPPTSGFRNEQFF